This T cell receptor (beta chain) was sequenced for a study of blood T cell repertoires in COVID-19. The method was immunoSEQ multiplex PCR; TCRdb's version includes in-frame clones alone and lacks a portion of them. Counted here are 62,000 or so clones, roughly 78% occurring once; the ten biggest clones make up more than 13%. This CDR3 is built from 13 residues. Germline V gene sequence: CDR1 LGHDT, CDR2 YNNKEL (reference sequence). Between the trimmed V and J ends, which lost 7 bases and 4 bases, there was a span of 8 bases. In this sample, this clone turned up once. The sample comprised peripheral blood. The V call is TRBV3-1 (or the pseudogene TRBV3-2), the J call TRBJ2-6, with D perhaps TRBD2 (5 bases). The sequence was obtained from a man in his sixties with COVID-19, enrolled during active disease. The CDR3 nucleotides read TGTGCCAGCACCGGGAAGGGGGCCAACGTCCTGACTTTC. Translated, it gives CASTGKGANVLTF.